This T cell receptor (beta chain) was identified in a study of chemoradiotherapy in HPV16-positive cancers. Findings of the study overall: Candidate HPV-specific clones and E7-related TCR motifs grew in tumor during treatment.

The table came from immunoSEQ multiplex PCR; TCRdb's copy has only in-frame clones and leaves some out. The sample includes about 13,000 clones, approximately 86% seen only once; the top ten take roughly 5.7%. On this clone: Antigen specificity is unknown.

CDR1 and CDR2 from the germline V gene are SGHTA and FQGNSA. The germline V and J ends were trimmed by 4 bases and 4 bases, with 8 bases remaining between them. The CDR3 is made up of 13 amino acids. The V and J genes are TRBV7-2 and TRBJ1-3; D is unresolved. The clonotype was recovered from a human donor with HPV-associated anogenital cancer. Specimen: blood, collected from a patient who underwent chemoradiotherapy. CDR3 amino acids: CASSSTTGNTIYF. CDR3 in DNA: TGTGCCAGCAGCTCCACAACGGGAAACACCATATATTTT.